This T cell receptor (beta chain) is drawn from a study of cytomegalovirus exposure and HLA in healthy donors. Study in general: Previous work identified some 120 million unique TCR beta sequences from 150 million to 200 million T cells. Study-wide findings and caveats: An analysis that was carried out later associated 16,951 TCR beta sequences with HLA alleles at 0.05 false discovery rate. In an earlier analysis, about 87% or about 30%: the productive usage of most TCR beta V segments.

The PCR ran on 60 Vbeta and 13 Jbeta primers. Original methodology: There were tens of millions of unique TCR beta chains by a later count, and around 10 million of them were shared. Method: immunoSEQ multiplex PCR; TCRdb's copy keeps in-frame clones and lacks some. Clone size and the V and J calls come from that table; the DNA yielded D and trimming. Of 75,000 to 100,000 clones in the sample, roughly 74% were seen once. In regard to this clone: Its target is unknown.

Trimming took 10 bases from V and 2 from J; bases not matched to a gene: 6. The CDR3 is made up of 14 amino acids. Germline assignment: CDR1 MDHEN and CDR2 SYDVKM. This receptor was obtained from a female donor in good health and CMV-seropositive. Specimen: PBMCs. J is TRBJ2-3 and V is TRBV28, with 10 bases identical to TRBD1. This CDR3 reads CAIATGGPTDTQYF. Written as DNA, the CDR3 is TGTGCCATTGCGACAGGGGGCCCCACAGATACGCAGTATTTT.